A selection of T cell receptor beta chains follows, all from one sample in a study of cytomegalovirus exposure and HLA in healthy donors. Repertoires were generated with immunoSEQ multiplex PCR, while TCRdb's copy carries only in-frame clones and drops some. The sample lists 100,000 to 150,000 clones, about three quarters occurring once. Source material: PBMCs. The receptor source for this set is a man aged 30 to 39 in good health and CMV-seronegative. The CDR3 runs from the conserved cysteine through the conserved F or W. The D gene is left open where the match is weak. Where a row states a size, it is once, few, many or the class of an expanded clone; other rows omit it.

>TRBJ2-7|14|-|TRBD1|TRBV19
TGTGCCAGTAGTCGAGGACAGGGCCCCTACGAGCAGTACTTC
CASSRGQGPYEQYF
>TRBJ1-5|12|-|-|TRBV5-8
TGTGCCAGCAGCTTTAGTTTCAAGACCCAGCATTTT
CASSFSFKTQHF
>TRBJ1-2|14|-|TRBD1|TRBV4-3
TGCGCCAGCAGCCAAGCCGGGACAGCTTATGGCTACACCTTC
CASSQAGTAYGYTF
>TRBJ1-1|16|few|-|TRBV11-2
TGTGCCAGCAGCTTACTTAGGCAGGCCACTAACACTGAAGCTTTCTTT
CASSLLRQATNTEAFF
>TRBJ2-1|16|-|TRBD1|TRBV6-4
TGTGCCAGCAGCCCCTCCGGGACAGGGGTGTGGGATGAGCAGTTCTTC
CASSPSGTGVWDEQFF
>TRBJ2-5|16|-|TRBD2|TRBV10-3
TGTGCCACCACCCCCGGACAGCGGGGGGGACAAGAGACCCAGTACTTC
CATTPGQRGGQETQYF
>TRBJ2-6|16|-|-|TRBV19
TGTGCCAGTAGTCCTTTCCTTAGCTCTGGGGCCAACGTCCTGACTTTC
CASSPFLSSGANVLTF
>TRBJ2-7|14|-|-|TRBV18
TGTACCAGCTCACCCTCCCGGGGGTCAAACGAGCAGTACTTC
CTSSPSRGSNEQYF
>TRBJ2-6|16|-|-|TRBV2
TGTGCCAGCAGCGTTGTTCAGGGGAATGGGGCCAACGTCCTGACTTTC
CASSVVQGNGANVLTF
>TRBJ2-1|15|-|TRBD2|TRBV7-3
TGTGCCAGCAGCCTTAAGACCGGGACTAAATATGAGCAGTTCTTC
CASSLKTGTKYEQFF
>TRBJ2-3|13|-|-|TRBV7-2
TGTGCCAGCAGCAGGACTAGCACAGATACGCAGTATTTT
CASSRTSTDTQYF
>TRBJ1-1|11|-|-|TRBV27
TGTGCCAGCGGAGGGGGGGGTGAAGCTTTCTTT
CASGGGGEAFF
>TRBJ2-5|15|-|TRBD2|TRBV10-3
TGTGCCATCAGTGGGGCAGCGGGGGGGCAAGAGACCCAGTACTTC
CAISGAAGGQETQYF
>TRBJ1-5|16|few|-|TRBV19
TGTGCCAGTAGTACCGGGTGGGGTGGCAGGGTCCAGCCCCAGCATTTT
CASSTGWGGRVQPQHF
>TRBJ1-3|14|-|-|TRBV5-1
TGCGCCAGCAGCTTGGCGGAGTTTGGAAACACCATATATTTT
CASSLAEFGNTIYF
>TRBJ2-7|15|-|TRBD1|TRBV5-1
TGCGCCAGCAGCATAGCTGGACAGGGGCTCGACGAGCAGTACTTC
CASSIAGQGLDEQYF
>TRBJ1-5|16|-|TRBD1|TRBV4-1
TGCGCCAGCAGCCAATATCTGGGACAGGGTGGTCAGCCCCAGCATTTT
CASSQYLGQGGQPQHF
>TRBJ1-2|13|-|-|TRBV28
TGTGCCAGCACCACGCAGGGGTACTATGGCTACACCTTC
CASTTQGYYGYTF
>TRBJ2-3|15|-|-|TRBV30
TGTGCCTGGATTCGCCTCGGGGGAACAGCAGATACGCAGTATTTT
CAWIRLGGTADTQYF
>TRBJ2-7|20|-|-|TRBV18
TGTGCCAGCTCACCCGCGCTCGGCTCCACAGCCGACGGGAGCTCCTACGAGCAGTACTTC
CASSPALGSTADGSSYEQYF
>TRBJ2-7|16|-|-|TRBV27
TGTGCCAGCAGTTTATATACAGCCAGTCGCTTCTACGAGCAGTACTTC
CASSLYTASRFYEQYF
>TRBJ2-7|14|-|-|TRBV30
TGTGCCTGGAGCCTCGGACTGAAGAACTACGAGCAGTACTTC
CAWSLGLKNYEQYF